This paragraph covers one TCR beta chain sequence. Its antigen remains unidentified. Germline-derived CDR1 and CDR2 are SGHNT and YYREEE (reference sequence). The length of the CDR3 is 14 residues. The V end was cut by 3 bases, the J end by 4 bases, with 12 bases between. These data belong to a study of cytomegalovirus exposure and HLA in healthy donors. Study conclusions and caveats: Earlier analysis yielded a pattern in which most TCR beta V segments were productive about 90% or about 30% of the time. Reports credit the classifier with highly specific, highly sensitive diagnosis of cytomegalovirus status. Follow-up analysis seemed to connect common viral pathogens with several of the most significant clusters identified.

13 Jbeta primers and 60 Vbeta primers were used for the PCR. TCRdb's table, derived via immunoSEQ multiplex PCR, lists solely in-frame clones and lacks some. The sample gives 140,000 or so clones, under 70% of which show up once; approximately 6.5% is in the top ten. This chain uses TRBV5-4 with TRBJ2-3, with D maybe TRBD2 (6 bases). The specimen was PBMCs. The sequence derives from a woman aged 55-75 years in good health and CMV-seronegative. The CDR3 nucleotides are TGTGCCAGCAGCTGGGACTCGCATGCAGATACGCAGTATTTT. Translating gives CASSWDSHADTQYF.